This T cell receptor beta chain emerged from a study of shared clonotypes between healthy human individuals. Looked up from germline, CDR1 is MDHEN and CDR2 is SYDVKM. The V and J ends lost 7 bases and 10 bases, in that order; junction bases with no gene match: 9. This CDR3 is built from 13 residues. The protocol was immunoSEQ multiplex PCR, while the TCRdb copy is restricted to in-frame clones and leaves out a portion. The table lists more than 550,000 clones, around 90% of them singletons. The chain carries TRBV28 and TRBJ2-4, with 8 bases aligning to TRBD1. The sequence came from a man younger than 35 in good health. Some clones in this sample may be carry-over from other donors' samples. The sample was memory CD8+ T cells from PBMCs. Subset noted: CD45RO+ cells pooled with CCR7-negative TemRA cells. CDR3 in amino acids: CASINRGIGIQYF. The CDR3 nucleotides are TGTGCCAGCATAAACAGGGGGATTGGGATTCAGTACTTC.